This section outlines one T cell receptor beta chain sequence together with its context. Its antigen is not known. At one end the junction does not follow the germline gene, possibly because of a read error. The data derive from a study of tumor-infiltrating lymphocytes in primary liver carcinoma. A primer matching the constant region was used to make TCR beta cDNA from approximately 500 ng of total RNA. It was through three nested multiplex PCR rounds of slightly modified ARM-PCR that TCR beta libraries arose. For roughly 11 cycles apiece, the opening two PCR rounds ran with TRBV1-TRBV30 forward primers and a C-beta reverse primer. One entry per CDR3 protein, called by TCRdb with MiXCR from the multiplex PCR reads. The data hold about 50,000 distinct CDR3 sequences, with around 77% observed a single time. Study-wide results and limits: Tumor-adjacent and tumor-blood pairs overlapped less than tumor region pairs did. The study found only about 7.5-25% of top clones in all five tumor regions.

Between about 19 and 34 mg of unsorted bulk tissue served as the source from which RNA and DNA were co-extracted. The patients had histopathologically diagnosed primary liver carcinoma, and their disease was treated by surgical resection. At sampling, these chronic HBV carriers had received no treatment. The CDR3 is 13 amino acids. CDR1 SGHNT and CDR2 YENEEA come from the germline V gene. This receptor was taken from a man in his forties with primary liver carcinoma and hepatitis B virus infection. This sequence joins TRBV11-3 and TRBJ1-1; D may be TRBD1 (5 bases). Sequenced sample: liver tumor tissue from sampling region 5. Subset here: tumor region T5, tumor centre. The CDR3 sequence: CFSSTGLNTDAFF. The CDR3 DNA reads TGTTTCAGCAGCACAGGTTTGAACACTGACGCTTTCTTT. Full variable domain (rest looked up from reference TRBV11-3 and TRBJ1-1): EAGVVQSPRYKIIEKKQPVAFWCNPISGHNTLYWYLQNLGQGPELLIRYENEEAVDDSQLPKDRFSAERLKGVDSTLKIQPAELGDSAVYLCFSSTGLNTDAFFGQGTRLTVV.